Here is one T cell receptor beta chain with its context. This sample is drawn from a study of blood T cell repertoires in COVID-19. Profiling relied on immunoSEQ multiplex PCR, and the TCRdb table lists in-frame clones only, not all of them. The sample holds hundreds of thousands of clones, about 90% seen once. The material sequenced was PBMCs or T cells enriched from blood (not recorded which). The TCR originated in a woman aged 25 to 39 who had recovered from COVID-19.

The CDR3 is CASSHLGLAGSTDTQYF. CDR3 in DNA: TGCGCCAGCAGCCATCTCGGACTAGCGGGGAGCACAGATACGCAGTATTTT. V usage is TRBV4-1 and J usage is TRBJ2-3; TRBD2 matches 12 bases. CDR1 MGHRA and CDR2 YSYEKL come from the germline V gene. Trimming at V came to 3 bases and at J to 0 bases, leaving 4 bases not matched to a gene. The CDR3 is 17 amino acids.